The clone carrying this T cell receptor (beta chain) was detected many times. Its antigen is undetermined. TCRdb keeps only in-frame clones here, not all; method: immunoSEQ multiplex PCR. The repertoire holds approximately 50,000 clones, with approximately 86% as singletons. This sample is part of a study of radiotherapy plus CTLA-4 blockade in lung cancer. General study results and limits: Tumor-origin TCR clones grew in blood after radiotherapy plus ipilimumab.

Germline loops: CDR1 MNHNY, CDR2 SVGAGI (reference sequence). CDR3 size: 14 residues. V was pared by 6 bases and J by 0 bases, with 3 bases of the junction left unmatched. V and J are TRBV6-6 and TRBJ2-7; TRBD2 aligns across 9 bases. The TCR originated in a human donor with non-small cell lung cancer that progressed on radiotherapy plus ipilimumab. Some clones in this sample may be carry-over from other donors' samples. Sequences were derived from peripheral blood, sampled from a patient treated with radiotherapy plus ipilimumab. Here the CDR3 reads CASRLSGSSYEQYF. The CDR3 DNA reads as TGTGCCAGCAGGCTTAGCGGGAGCTCCTACGAGCAGTACTTC.